Listed below are T cell receptor beta chains from one sample, sequenced in a study of identifying expanded T cells in peripheral blood. Libraries were prepared by immunoSEQ multiplex PCR; TCRdb keeps only in-frame clonotypes and omits some of them. The sample includes over 90,000 clones, approximately 90% seen only once; the top ten take approximately 14%. Specimen: blood. These receptors were taken from a person aged 18 to 75 in good health. Each CDR3 is given with its conserved first and last residue. The order of the fields is J gene, V gene, CDR3 length, D gene, clone size, CDR3 DNA, CDR3 protein. The D gene is left open where the match is weak. Some rows have no size entry. The others give once, few or many, or a class for an expanded clone.

>TRBJ1-2|TRBV10-3|13|NA|NA
TGTGCCATCAGTGAGGGGGGCGGCTATGGCTACACCTTC
CAISEGGGYGYTF
>TRBJ2-1|TRBV19|16|NA|NA
TGTGCCAGTAGTATTGGGGGGACGATCTCCTACAATGAGCAGTTCTTC
CASSIGGTISYNEQFF
>TRBJ1-1|TRBV6-1|13|NA|NA
TGTGCCAGCAGTCCCCAGTCTAACTCTGAAGCTTTCTTT
CASSPQSNSEAFF
>TRBJ2-1|TRBV20-1|11|NA|NA
TGCAGTGCTATTACCTACAATGAGCAGTTCTTC
CSAITYNEQFF
>TRBJ1-2|TRBV6-1|13|NA|NA
TGTGCCAGCAGGAGAGGGCGGGAGGGCGGCTACACCTTC
CASRRGREGGYTF
>TRBJ1-2|TRBV4-1|18|NA|NA
TGCGCCAGCAGCCAAGCCGAATCAGGGGAATTGCCTAACTATGGCTACACCTTC
CASSQAESGELPNYGYTF
>TRBJ2-1|TRBV19|17|TRBD2|once
TGTGCCAGTTTCCCCAGGGGACTAGCGGGGGGAGTGAGTGAGCAGTTCTTC
CASFPRGLAGGVSEQFF
>TRBJ1-6|TRBV4-2|15|NA|NA
TGTGCCAGCAGCCCTGGGGCAAGAATGGGGCCACCCCTCCACTTT
CASSPGARMGPPLHF
>TRBJ2-7|TRBV27|14|NA|NA
TGTGCCAGCAGTTTCTACCAGGGGAAAAGGGAGCAGTACTTC
CASSFYQGKREQYF
>TRBJ1-1|TRBV5-4|15|NA|once
TGTGCCAGCACCCTTCGGGCTACAAGATCCACTGAAGCTTTCTTT
CASTLRATRSTEAFF
>TRBJ2-5|TRBV5-1|16|TRBD2|NA
TGCGCCAGCAGCTTGGCTCGGACTAGCGGAGAAGAGACCCAGTACTTC
CASSLARTSGEETQYF
>TRBJ2-1|TRBV10-2|17|NA|NA
TGCGCCAGCAGTGAGTCGAGTGCAGGGGATTACTACAATGAGCAGTTCTTC
CASSESSAGDYYNEQFF
>TRBJ2-7|TRBV4-3|18|NA|NA
TGCGCCAGCAGCCCCAACCTGGGGAGGGGGGCCCCTTCCTACGAGCAGTACTTC
CASSPNLGRGAPSYEQYF
>TRBJ1-4|TRBV4-3|16|NA|NA
TGCGCCAGCAGCCGGCGCCCAGGGGAAACTAATGAAAAACTGTTTTTT
CASSRRPGETNEKLFF
>TRBJ1-2|TRBV6-4|13|NA|NA
TGTGCCAGCAGTGACTCGAGAACTTTGGGCTACACCTTC
CASSDSRTLGYTF
>TRBJ1-2|TRBV6-1|11|NA|NA
TGTGCCAGCAGTGAAAGGTATGGCTACACCTTC
CASSERYGYTF
>TRBJ1-2|TRBV5-1|14|TRBD1|NA
TGCGCCAGCAGCTTGGAACAGGGGAAAGGTGGCTACACCTTC
CASSLEQGKGGYTF
>TRBJ1-2|TRBV5-4|13|NA|NA
TGTGCCAGCAGCCTCGGGACGAGGGGTGGCTACACCTTC
CASSLGTRGGYTF
>TRBJ2-3|TRBV6-4|13|NA|NA
TGTGCCAGCAGTGACAGGGGGAGTAGTACGCAGTATTTT
CASSDRGSSTQYF
>TRBJ2-3|TRBV19|13|NA|NA
TGTGCCAGTAGTCACGAATACACAGATACGCAGTATTTT
CASSHEYTDTQYF
>TRBJ1-2|TRBV2|16|NA|NA
TGTGCCAGCAGTGAAGCGCTTCCTGGTTTGTCGAATGGCTACACCTTC
CASSEALPGLSNGYTF
>TRBJ1-6|TRBV5-1|14|NA|few
TGCGCCAGCAGCTTGGGACAAAATAATTCACCCCTCCACTTT
CASSLGQNNSPLHF
>TRBJ1-2|TRBV9|14|NA|once
TGTGCCAGCAGCCCCCAGACAGTAAACTATGGCTACACCTTC
CASSPQTVNYGYTF